The sequence of this T cell receptor beta chain was determined in a study of Graves' ophthalmopathy and Graves' hyperthyroidism. Amplification targeted the TCR beta CDR3 regions, with RNA transcripts as the source material. An initial RT-PCR round employing HTBI primers preceded a second-round multiplex PCR. TCRdb re-derived calls from the multiplex PCR reads in MiXCR, one entry per CDR3 protein. In the table there are roughly 700,000 distinct CDR3 sequences, 40% of which are singletons. In germline, CDR1 is ENHRY, CDR2 SYGVKD. CDR3 size: 16 residues. This clonotype has more than one count but fewer than ten. A junction boundary mismatches the germline segment, possibly from a read error.

This TCR was sampled from an adult man with Graves' ophthalmopathy. The sample consisted of peripheral blood. V gene TRBV10-3 combines with J gene TRBJ1-6; 11 bases are shared with TRBD1. The CDR3 here is CASSYGTGGGNSPLHF. The CDR3 coding sequence is TGTGCCAGCAGTTACGGGACAGGGGGAGGTAATTCACCCCTCCACTTT.